Listed below are T cell receptor beta chains from one sample, sequenced in a study of PD-1 blockade in classical Hodgkin lymphoma. Assay used: immunoSEQ multiplex PCR; TCRdb lists only in-frame clones, some missing. The sample consists of more than 85,000 clones, 89% of them appearing once. Source: peripheral blood mononuclear cells (PBMCs), taken before the fourth cycle of nivolumab. These receptors were taken from a human donor with classical Hodgkin lymphoma. The CDR3 runs from the conserved cysteine through the conserved F or W. D genes are given only for firm matches. Clone size is not always given. Where it is, it says once, few, many or a class for expanded clones.

clone size: -
D gene: -
J gene: TRBJ1-2
V gene: TRBV6-5
CDR3 protein: CASSYSEGNYGYTF
CDR3 DNA: TGTGCCAGCAGTTACTCGGAGGGCAACTATGGCTACACCTTC

clone size: -
D gene: -
J gene: TRBJ2-7
V gene: TRBV27
CDR3 protein: CASSLSQSHEQYF
CDR3 DNA: TGTGCCAGCAGTTTATCTCAGTCCCACGAGCAGTACTTC

clone size: -
D gene: -
J gene: TRBJ1-2
V gene: TRBV4-2
CDR3 protein: CASSQGTVLRGGGYTF
CDR3 DNA: TGTGCCAGCAGCCAAGGGACGGTTCTCCGGGGAGGTGGCTACACCTTC

clone size: -
D gene: -
J gene: TRBJ1-2
V gene: TRBV7-9
CDR3 protein: CASSTGTNNYGYTF
CDR3 DNA: TGTGCCAGCAGTACCGGGACAAATAACTATGGCTACACCTTC

clone size: -
D gene: TRBD2
J gene: TRBJ2-1
V gene: TRBV19
CDR3 protein: CASSAGPSGPYNEQFF
CDR3 DNA: TGTGCCAGTAGTGCAGGGCCTAGCGGGCCCTACAATGAGCAGTTCTTC

clone size: -
D gene: TRBD1
J gene: TRBJ1-2
V gene: TRBV28
CDR3 protein: CASRQPWGTGKGGYTF
CDR3 DNA: TGTGCCAGCCGTCAACCCTGGGGGACAGGGAAGGGTGGCTACACCTTC

clone size: -
D gene: TRBD1
J gene: TRBJ2-2
V gene: TRBV11-1
CDR3 protein: CARDRDTGELFF
CDR3 DNA: TGTGCCAGGGACAGGGACACCGGGGAGCTGTTTTTT

clone size: -
D gene: TRBD2
J gene: TRBJ2-1
V gene: TRBV5-4
CDR3 protein: CASSPRGAGEQFF
CDR3 DNA: TGTGCCAGCAGCCCCCGGGGAGCGGGGGAGCAGTTCTTC

clone size: few
D gene: TRBD1
J gene: TRBJ1-1
V gene: TRBV19
CDR3 protein: CASSPRQGRGFTEAFF
CDR3 DNA: TGTGCCAGTAGTCCACGACAGGGTCGGGGTTTCACTGAAGCTTTCTTT

clone size: -
D gene: -
J gene: TRBJ2-1
V gene: TRBV5-6
CDR3 protein: CASSLMWGYNEQFF
CDR3 DNA: TGTGCCAGCAGCTTGATGTGGGGTTACAATGAGCAGTTCTTC

clone size: -
D gene: TRBD1
J gene: TRBJ1-4
V gene: TRBV2
CDR3 protein: CASCQQGGAVEKLFF
CDR3 DNA: TGTGCCAGCTGCCAACAGGGGGGGGCTGTTGAAAAACTGTTTTTT

clone size: -
D gene: -
J gene: TRBJ2-2
V gene: TRBV30
CDR3 protein: CAWSPRLANTGELFF
CDR3 DNA: TGTGCCTGGAGTCCGCGACTTGCTAACACCGGGGAGCTGTTTTTT

clone size: -
D gene: -
J gene: TRBJ2-7
V gene: TRBV4-2
CDR3 protein: CASSLDGGLGEQYF
CDR3 DNA: TGTGCCAGCAGCCTAGACGGAGGATTAGGGGAGCAGTACTTC

clone size: -
D gene: -
J gene: TRBJ2-7
V gene: TRBV2
CDR3 protein: CASSELGGRGSYEQYF
CDR3 DNA: TGTGCCAGCAGTGAGTTAGGGGGGCGCGGCTCCTACGAGCAGTACTTC

clone size: -
D gene: -
J gene: TRBJ2-7
V gene: TRBV29-1
CDR3 protein: CSVTALDGSYEQYF
CDR3 DNA: TGCAGCGTTACCGCCTTGGACGGCTCCTACGAGCAGTACTTC

clone size: -
D gene: TRBD1
J gene: TRBJ2-2
V gene: TRBV6-5
CDR3 protein: CASSPTTGYTGELFF
CDR3 DNA: TGTGCCAGCAGCCCTACGACAGGGTACACCGGGGAGCTGTTTTTT

clone size: -
D gene: -
J gene: TRBJ2-7
V gene: TRBV6-6
CDR3 protein: CASSQLGTYEQYF
CDR3 DNA: TGTGCCAGCAGCCAACTAGGGACGTACGAGCAGTACTTC

clone size: -
D gene: -
J gene: TRBJ1-3
V gene: TRBV19
CDR3 protein: CASSSGQTSSGNTIYF
CDR3 DNA: TGTGCCAGTAGCTCTGGACAGACTAGCTCTGGAAACACCATATATTTT

clone size: -
D gene: -
J gene: TRBJ2-7
V gene: TRBV27
CDR3 protein: CASSWGGRVSYEQYF
CDR3 DNA: TGTGCCAGCAGTTGGGGTGGGCGGGTCTCCTACGAGCAGTACTTC

clone size: -
D gene: -
J gene: TRBJ1-2
V gene: TRBV19
CDR3 protein: CASSPGRGEGTYGYTF
CDR3 DNA: TGTGCCAGTAGTCCAGGACGGGGAGAGGGGACTTATGGCTACACCTTC

clone size: once
D gene: TRBD1
J gene: TRBJ2-7
V gene: TRBV10-3
CDR3 protein: CAISEGQGVDEQYF
CDR3 DNA: TGTGCCATCAGTGAGGGACAGGGGGTGGACGAGCAGTACTTC

clone size: -
D gene: -
J gene: TRBJ2-1
V gene: TRBV11-2
CDR3 protein: CASSLGLESYNEQFF
CDR3 DNA: TGTGCCAGCAGCTTAGGACTAGAATCCTACAATGAGCAGTTCTTC

clone size: -
D gene: -
J gene: TRBJ1-2
V gene: TRBV5-8
CDR3 protein: CASSRQRLNYGYTF
CDR3 DNA: TGTGCCAGCAGCCGACAGAGGCTGAACTATGGCTACACCTTC

clone size: -
D gene: TRBD1
J gene: TRBJ2-1
V gene: TRBV29-1
CDR3 protein: CSAKRLRDRVFDEQFF
CDR3 DNA: TGCAGCGCTAAGCGGCTACGGGACAGGGTCTTCGATGAGCAGTTCTTC

clone size: -
D gene: TRBD1
J gene: TRBJ1-1
V gene: TRBV10-3
CDR3 protein: CATGQGANTEAFF
CDR3 DNA: TGTGCCACCGGACAGGGGGCGAACACTGAAGCTTTCTTT

clone size: -
D gene: -
J gene: TRBJ1-1
V gene: TRBV20-1
CDR3 protein: CSALTTEAFF
CDR3 DNA: TGCAGTGCGTTGACAACTGAAGCTTTCTTT

clone size: -
D gene: -
J gene: TRBJ2-3
V gene: TRBV18
CDR3 protein: CASSPEAGPTDTQYF
CDR3 DNA: TGTGCCAGCTCACCAGAGGCCGGGCCGACAGATACGCAGTATTTT

clone size: -
D gene: -
J gene: TRBJ2-1
V gene: TRBV29-1
CDR3 protein: CSVSGTPYNEQFF
CDR3 DNA: TGCAGCGTATCCGGGACACCGTACAATGAGCAGTTCTTC

clone size: -
D gene: -
J gene: TRBJ1-4
V gene: TRBV7-8
CDR3 protein: CASSSQAATNEKLFF
CDR3 DNA: TGTGCCAGCAGCTCCCAGGCTGCAACTAATGAAAAACTGTTTTTT

clone size: -
D gene: TRBD2
J gene: TRBJ2-1
V gene: TRBV5-4
CDR3 protein: CASSSPGLVNEQFF
CDR3 DNA: TGTGCCAGCAGCTCTCCGGGACTAGTAAATGAGCAGTTCTTC

clone size: -
D gene: TRBD2
J gene: TRBJ2-5
V gene: TRBV7-4
CDR3 protein: CASILNRASGQETQYF
CDR3 DNA: TGTGCCAGCATCCTGAACCGGGCTAGCGGCCAAGAGACCCAGTACTTC

clone size: -
D gene: -
J gene: TRBJ2-3
V gene: TRBV21-1
CDR3 protein: CASSAPGLAGLSFSTDTQYF
CDR3 DNA: TGTGCCAGCAGCGCTCCGGGACTAGCGGGACTAAGCTTTAGCACAGATACGCAGTATTTT

clone size: -
D gene: TRBD2
J gene: TRBJ2-2
V gene: TRBV5-1
CDR3 protein: CASSLSPSSGPTGELFF
CDR3 DNA: TGCGCCAGCAGCTTGTCCCCTTCTAGCGGGCCAACCGGGGAGCTGTTTTTT

clone size: -
D gene: -
J gene: TRBJ1-2
V gene: TRBV6-1
CDR3 protein: CASSGYGYTF
CDR3 DNA: TGTGCCAGCAGCGGGTATGGCTACACCTTC

clone size: -
D gene: -
J gene: TRBJ1-2
V gene: TRBV28
CDR3 protein: CASSFGRQAQGYTF
CDR3 DNA: TGTGCCAGCAGTTTCGGTAGGCAGGCGCAAGGCTACACCTTC

clone size: -
D gene: -
J gene: TRBJ1-5
V gene: TRBV28
CDR3 protein: CASRVRVNQPQHF
CDR3 DNA: TGTGCCAGCAGGGTCAGGGTTAATCAGCCCCAGCATTTT

clone size: -
D gene: -
J gene: TRBJ1-5
V gene: TRBV30
CDR3 protein: CAWSAGSGQPQHF
CDR3 DNA: TGTGCCTGGAGTGCAGGGAGTGGGCAGCCCCAGCATTTT

clone size: -
D gene: TRBD2
J gene: TRBJ2-1
V gene: TRBV9
CDR3 protein: CASSSRTSGMGYNEQFF
CDR3 DNA: TGTGCCAGCAGCTCGCGGACTAGCGGGATGGGCTACAATGAGCAGTTCTTC

clone size: -
D gene: -
J gene: TRBJ2-7
V gene: TRBV27
CDR3 protein: CASSPTRIDREQYF
CDR3 DNA: TGTGCCAGCAGTCCCACTAGGATAGACCGGGAGCAGTACTTC

clone size: -
D gene: -
J gene: TRBJ2-3
V gene: TRBV27
CDR3 protein: CASSYGGTDTQYF
CDR3 DNA: TGTGCCAGCAGTTACGGGGGCACAGATACGCAGTATTTT

clone size: -
D gene: -
J gene: TRBJ1-5
V gene: TRBV7-8
CDR3 protein: CASSLVAGLGSNQPQHF
CDR3 DNA: TGTGCCAGCAGCTTAGTCGCGGGGTTGGGCAGCAATCAGCCCCAGCATTTT

clone size: -
D gene: TRBD2
J gene: TRBJ2-1
V gene: TRBV5-5
CDR3 protein: CASSFLAGLYNEQFF
CDR3 DNA: TGTGCCAGCAGCTTTCTAGCGGGACTTTACAATGAGCAGTTCTTC

clone size: -
D gene: -
J gene: TRBJ2-6
V gene: TRBV6-1
CDR3 protein: CASSGYGQSSGANVLTF
CDR3 DNA: TGTGCCAGCAGTGGGTACGGCCAGAGCTCTGGGGCCAACGTCCTGACTTTC

clone size: -
D gene: -
J gene: TRBJ1-5
V gene: TRBV6-6
CDR3 protein: CASSPRGRGNQPQHF
CDR3 DNA: TGTGCCAGCAGCCCCCGGGGTAGGGGCAATCAGCCCCAGCATTTT

clone size: -
D gene: TRBD2
J gene: TRBJ2-3
V gene: TRBV28
CDR3 protein: CASREGLAGGENTQYF
CDR3 DNA: TGTGCCAGCAGGGAAGGACTAGCGGGAGGGGAAAATACGCAGTATTTT

clone size: -
D gene: -
J gene: TRBJ2-7
V gene: TRBV29-1
CDR3 protein: CSVTTRGYYEQYF
CDR3 DNA: TGCAGCGTTACTACTAGGGGGTATTACGAGCAGTACTTC

clone size: once
D gene: TRBD1
J gene: TRBJ1-4
V gene: TRBV19
CDR3 protein: CASSPERDRGREKLFF
CDR3 DNA: TGTGCCAGTAGTCCAGAGCGGGACAGGGGGCGGGAAAAACTGTTTTTT

clone size: -
D gene: -
J gene: TRBJ2-1
V gene: TRBV14
CDR3 protein: CASSPGAISYNEQFF
CDR3 DNA: TGTGCCAGCAGCCCGGGGGCAATTTCCTACAATGAGCAGTTCTTC

clone size: -
D gene: TRBD1
J gene: TRBJ1-1
V gene: TRBV7-9
CDR3 protein: CASSFPTPDRGRGFAEAFF
CDR3 DNA: TGTGCCAGCAGTTTCCCAACCCCGGACAGGGGGCGGGGATTCGCTGAAGCTTTCTTT

clone size: once
D gene: -
J gene: TRBJ1-4
V gene: TRBV6-6
CDR3 protein: CASSPGDSNEKLFF
CDR3 DNA: TGTGCCAGCAGCCCGGGGGATTCTAATGAAAAACTGTTTTTT